This T cell receptor (beta chain) was sequenced in a study of T cell changes during pregnancy in multiple sclerosis. Data came from immunoSEQ multiplex PCR; TCRdb stores just in-frame clones and leaves some out. The profile covers around 100,000 clones, with 92% appearing a single time and 1.5% taken by the ten largest. V lost 0 bases and J lost 1, with 11 bases in between. CDR3 size: 16 residues. Germline CDR1 SGHTA, CDR2 FQGNSA. This clonotype originated in a female donor with multiple sclerosis, enrolled in a pregnancy study. The genes are TRBV7-2 and TRBJ2-3; D is perhaps TRBD2 (7 bases). The sequenced sample was peripheral blood, obtained in the third trimester of pregnancy. The CDR3 DNA is TGTGCCAGCAGCTTAGCGGGGGCGGGAGGCACAGATACGCAGTATTTT. It encodes CASSLAGAGGTDTQYF.